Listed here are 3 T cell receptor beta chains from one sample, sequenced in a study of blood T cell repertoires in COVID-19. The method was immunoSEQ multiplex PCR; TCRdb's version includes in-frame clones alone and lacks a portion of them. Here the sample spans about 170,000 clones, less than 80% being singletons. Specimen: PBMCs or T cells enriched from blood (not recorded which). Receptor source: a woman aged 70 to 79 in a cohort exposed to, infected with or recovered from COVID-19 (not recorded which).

CDR3 sequence (DNA): TGTGCCAGCAGCTTCCGGGACAGTGCCTTAGGGGCCAACGTCCTGACTTTC. It translates to CASSFRDSALGANVLTF. The V call is TRBV11-3, the J call TRBJ2-6, with 7 bases lining up with TRBD1. This CDR3 region has 17 residues. V dropped 3 bases and J dropped 4; count of bases not matched to a gene: 9. The germline V gene has CDR1 SGHNT and CDR2 YENEEA.

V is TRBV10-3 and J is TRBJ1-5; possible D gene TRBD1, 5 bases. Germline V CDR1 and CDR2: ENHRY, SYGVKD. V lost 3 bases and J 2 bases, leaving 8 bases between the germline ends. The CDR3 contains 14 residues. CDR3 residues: CAISDRVRNQPQHF. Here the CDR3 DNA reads TGTGCCATCAGTGACAGGGTACGCAATCAGCCCCAGCATTTT.

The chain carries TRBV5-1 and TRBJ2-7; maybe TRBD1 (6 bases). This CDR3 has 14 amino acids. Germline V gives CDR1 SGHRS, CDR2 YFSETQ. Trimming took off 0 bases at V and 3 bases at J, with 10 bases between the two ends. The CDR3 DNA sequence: TGCGCCAGCAGCTTGGGGACAGATATCTACGAGCAGTACTTC. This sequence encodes CASSLGTDIYEQYF.